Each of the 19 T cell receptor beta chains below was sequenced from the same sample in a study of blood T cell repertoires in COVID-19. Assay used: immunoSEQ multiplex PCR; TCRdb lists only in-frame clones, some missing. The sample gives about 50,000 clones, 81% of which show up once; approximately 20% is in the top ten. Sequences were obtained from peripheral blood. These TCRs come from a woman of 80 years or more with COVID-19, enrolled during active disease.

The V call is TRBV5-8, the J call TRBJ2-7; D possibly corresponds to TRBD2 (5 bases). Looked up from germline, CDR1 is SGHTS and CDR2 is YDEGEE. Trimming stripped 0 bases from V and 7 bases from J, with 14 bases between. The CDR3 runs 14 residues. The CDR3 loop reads CASSLDTRPGEQYF. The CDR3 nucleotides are TGTGCCAGCAGCTTGGACACACGTCCGGGGGAGCAGTACTTC.

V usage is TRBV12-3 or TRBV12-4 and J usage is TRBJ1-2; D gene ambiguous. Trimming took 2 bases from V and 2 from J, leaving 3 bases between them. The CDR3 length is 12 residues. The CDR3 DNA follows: TGTGCCAGCAGTTTACAGAACTATGGCTACACCTTC. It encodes CASSLQNYGYTF.

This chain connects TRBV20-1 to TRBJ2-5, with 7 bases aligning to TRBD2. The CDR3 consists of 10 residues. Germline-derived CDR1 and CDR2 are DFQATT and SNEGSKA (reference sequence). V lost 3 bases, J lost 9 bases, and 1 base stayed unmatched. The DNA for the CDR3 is TGCAGTGCTAGTGGGAGGGCCCAGTACTTC. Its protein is CSASGRAQYF.

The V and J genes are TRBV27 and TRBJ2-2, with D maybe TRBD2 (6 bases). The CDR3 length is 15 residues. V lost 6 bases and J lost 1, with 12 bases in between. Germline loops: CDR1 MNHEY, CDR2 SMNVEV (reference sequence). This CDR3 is CASRGGQVNTGELFF. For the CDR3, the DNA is TGTGCCAGCAGAGGAGGGCAGGTGAACACCGGGGAGCTGTTTTTT.

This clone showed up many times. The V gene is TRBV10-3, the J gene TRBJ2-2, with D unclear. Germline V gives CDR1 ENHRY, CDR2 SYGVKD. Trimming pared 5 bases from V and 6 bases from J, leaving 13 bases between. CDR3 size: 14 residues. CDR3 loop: CAISRTDIAGELFF. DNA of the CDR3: TGTGCCATCAGTCGCACAGATATCGCCGGGGAGCTGTTTTTT.

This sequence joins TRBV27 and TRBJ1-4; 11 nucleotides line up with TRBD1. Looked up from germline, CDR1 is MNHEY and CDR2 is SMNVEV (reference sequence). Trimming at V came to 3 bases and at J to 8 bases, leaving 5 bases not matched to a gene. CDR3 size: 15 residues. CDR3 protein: CASSFGTGGEEKLFF. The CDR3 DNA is TGTGCCAGCAGTTTCGGGACAGGGGGGGAGGAAAAACTGTTTTTT.

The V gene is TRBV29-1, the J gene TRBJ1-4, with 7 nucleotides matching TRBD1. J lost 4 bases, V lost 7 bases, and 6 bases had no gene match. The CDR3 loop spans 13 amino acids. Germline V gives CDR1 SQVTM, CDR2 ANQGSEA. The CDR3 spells CSGQGGSNEKLFF. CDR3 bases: TGCAGCGGCCAGGGGGGTAGTAATGAAAAACTGTTTTTT.

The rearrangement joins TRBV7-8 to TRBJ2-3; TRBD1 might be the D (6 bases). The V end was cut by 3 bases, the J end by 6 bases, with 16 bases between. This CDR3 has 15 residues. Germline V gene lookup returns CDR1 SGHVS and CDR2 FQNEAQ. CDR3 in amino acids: CASSFSSGARDTQYF. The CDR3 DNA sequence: TGTGCCAGCAGCTTCTCCTCAGGGGCTCGGGATACGCAGTATTTT.

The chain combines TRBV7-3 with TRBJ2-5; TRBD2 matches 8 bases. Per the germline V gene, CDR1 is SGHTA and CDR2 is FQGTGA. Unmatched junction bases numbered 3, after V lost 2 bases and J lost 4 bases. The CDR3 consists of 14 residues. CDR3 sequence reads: CASSLRGGGETQYF. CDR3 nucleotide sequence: TGTGCCAGCAGCTTACGGGGGGGCGGAGAGACCCAGTACTTC.

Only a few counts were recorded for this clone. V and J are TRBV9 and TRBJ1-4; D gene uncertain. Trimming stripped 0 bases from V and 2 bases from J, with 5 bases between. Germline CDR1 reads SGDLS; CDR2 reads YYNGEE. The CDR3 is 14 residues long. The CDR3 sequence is CASSVGQTNEKLFF. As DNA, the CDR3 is TGTGCCAGCAGCGTAGGGCAGACTAATGAAAAACTGTTTTTT.

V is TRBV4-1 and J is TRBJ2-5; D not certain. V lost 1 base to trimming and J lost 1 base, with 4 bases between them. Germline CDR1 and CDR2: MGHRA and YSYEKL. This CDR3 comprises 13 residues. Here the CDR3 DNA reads TGCGCCAGCAGCCAAGTGGCCCAAGAGACCCAGTACTTC. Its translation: CASSQVAQETQYF.

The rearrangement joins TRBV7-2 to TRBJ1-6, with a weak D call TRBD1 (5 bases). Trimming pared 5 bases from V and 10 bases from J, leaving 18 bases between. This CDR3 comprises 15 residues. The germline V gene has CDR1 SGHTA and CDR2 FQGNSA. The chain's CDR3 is CASSPGWGEFSPLHF. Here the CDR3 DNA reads TGTGCCAGCAGCCCGGGTTGGGGGGAGTTCTCACCCCTCCACTTT.

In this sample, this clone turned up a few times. DNA of the CDR3: TGTGCCAGCAGGGGCAGTCATAGCAATCAGCCCCAGCATTTT. It yields the protein CASRGSHSNQPQHF. The V and J genes are TRBV25-1 and TRBJ1-5; no clear D. The germline V gene encodes CDR1 MGHDK and CDR2 SYGVNS. V was cut by 6 bases and J by 0 bases, with 9 bases left in between. CDR3 size: 14 residues. The whole variable domain, remainder taken from reference TRBV25-1 and TRBJ1-5, is EADIYQTPRYLVIGTGKKITLECSQTMGHDKMYWYQQDPGMELHLIHYSYGVNSTEKGDLSSESTVSRIRTEHFPLTLESARPSHTSQYLCASRGSHSNQPQHFGDGTRLSIL.

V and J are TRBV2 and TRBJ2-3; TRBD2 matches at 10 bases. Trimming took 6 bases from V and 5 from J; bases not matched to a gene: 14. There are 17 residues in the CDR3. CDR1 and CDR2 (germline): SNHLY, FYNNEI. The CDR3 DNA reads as TGTGCCAGCAGCGCCCTACTAGCGGGAATGGGAAAAGATACGCAGTATTTT. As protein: CASSALLAGMGKDTQYF.

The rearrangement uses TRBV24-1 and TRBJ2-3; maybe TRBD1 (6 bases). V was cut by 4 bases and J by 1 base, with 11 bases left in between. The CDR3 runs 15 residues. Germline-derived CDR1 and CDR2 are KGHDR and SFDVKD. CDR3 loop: CATSDSGVGTDTQYF. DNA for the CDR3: TGTGCCACCAGTGACTCAGGGGTTGGCACAGATACGCAGTATTTT.

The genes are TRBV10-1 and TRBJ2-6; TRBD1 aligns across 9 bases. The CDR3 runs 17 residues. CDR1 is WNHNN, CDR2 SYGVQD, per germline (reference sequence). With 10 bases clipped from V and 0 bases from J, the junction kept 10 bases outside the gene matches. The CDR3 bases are TGCGCCAACCCGCAACGGGACAGGGTCTCTGGGGCCAACGTCCTGACTTTC. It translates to CANPQRDRVSGANVLTF.

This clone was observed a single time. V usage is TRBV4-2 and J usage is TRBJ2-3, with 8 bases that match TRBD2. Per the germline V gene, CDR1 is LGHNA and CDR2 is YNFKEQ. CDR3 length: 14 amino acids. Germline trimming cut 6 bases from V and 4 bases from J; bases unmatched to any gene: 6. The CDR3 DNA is TGTGCCAGCAGTTACGGGAGGGACGCAGATACGCAGTATTTT. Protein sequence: CASSYGRDADTQYF.

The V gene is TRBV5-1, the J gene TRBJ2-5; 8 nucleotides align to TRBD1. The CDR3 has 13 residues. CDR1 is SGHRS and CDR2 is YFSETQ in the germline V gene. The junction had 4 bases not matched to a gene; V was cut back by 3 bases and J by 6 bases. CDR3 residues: CASSSGQGQTQYF. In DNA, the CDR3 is TGCGCCAGCAGCTCCGGACAGGGACAGACCCAGTACTTC.

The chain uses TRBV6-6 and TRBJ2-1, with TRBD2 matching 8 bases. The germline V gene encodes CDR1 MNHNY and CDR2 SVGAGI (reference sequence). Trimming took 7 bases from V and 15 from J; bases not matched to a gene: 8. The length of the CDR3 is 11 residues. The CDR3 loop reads CASTYGTSPFF. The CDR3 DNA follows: TGTGCCAGCACCTATGGGACTAGTCCGTTCTTC.